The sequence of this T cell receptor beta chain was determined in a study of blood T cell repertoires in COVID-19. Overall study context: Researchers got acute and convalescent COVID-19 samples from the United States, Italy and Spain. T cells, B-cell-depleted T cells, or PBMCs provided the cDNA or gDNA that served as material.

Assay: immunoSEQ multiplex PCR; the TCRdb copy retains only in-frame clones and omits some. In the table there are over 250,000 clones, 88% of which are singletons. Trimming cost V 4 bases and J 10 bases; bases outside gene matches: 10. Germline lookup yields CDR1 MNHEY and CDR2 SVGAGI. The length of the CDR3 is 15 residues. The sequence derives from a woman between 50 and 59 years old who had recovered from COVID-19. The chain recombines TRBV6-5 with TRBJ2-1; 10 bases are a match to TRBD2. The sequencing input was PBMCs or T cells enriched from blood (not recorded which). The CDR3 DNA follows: TGTGCCAGCAGTTTAGCGGGAGGCCGAGTTCTCGAGCAGTTCTTC. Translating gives CASSLAGGRVLEQFF.